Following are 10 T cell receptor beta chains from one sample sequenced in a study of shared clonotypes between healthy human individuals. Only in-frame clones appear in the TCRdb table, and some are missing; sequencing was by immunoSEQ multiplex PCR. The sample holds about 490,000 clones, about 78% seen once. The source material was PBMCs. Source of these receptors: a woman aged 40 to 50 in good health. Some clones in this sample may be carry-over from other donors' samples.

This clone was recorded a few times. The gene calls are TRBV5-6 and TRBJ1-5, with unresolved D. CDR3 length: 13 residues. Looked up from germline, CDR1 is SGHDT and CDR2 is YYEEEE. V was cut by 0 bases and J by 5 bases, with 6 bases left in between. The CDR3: CASSLGLHQPQHF. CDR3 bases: TGTGCCAGCAGCTTGGGTCTACATCAGCCCCAGCATTTT. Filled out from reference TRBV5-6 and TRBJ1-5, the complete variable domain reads DAGVTQSPTHLIKTRGQQVTLRCSPKSGHDTVSWYQQALGQGPQFIFQYYEEEERQRGNFPDRFSGHQFPNYSSELNVNALLLGDSALYLCASSLGLHQPQHFGDGTRLSIL.

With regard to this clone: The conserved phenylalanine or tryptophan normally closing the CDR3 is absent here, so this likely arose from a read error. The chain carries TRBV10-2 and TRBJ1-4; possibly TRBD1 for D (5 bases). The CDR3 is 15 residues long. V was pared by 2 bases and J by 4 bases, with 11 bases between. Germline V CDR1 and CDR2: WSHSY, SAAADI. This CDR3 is CASSERRQLNEKLFL. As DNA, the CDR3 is TGCGCCAGCAGTGAGCGACGACAGCTTAATGAAAAACTGTTTCTT.

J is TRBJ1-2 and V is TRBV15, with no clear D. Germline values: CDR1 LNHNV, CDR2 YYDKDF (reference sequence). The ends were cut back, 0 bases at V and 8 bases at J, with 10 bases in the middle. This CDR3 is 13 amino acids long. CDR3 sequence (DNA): TGTGCCACCAGCAGAGAGATAGGCGGCGGCTACACCTTC. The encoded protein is CATSREIGGGYTF.

Here the CDR3 reads CASSPDRSVGYTF. CDR3 DNA: TGTGCCAGCAGTCCAGACAGGTCCGTTGGCTACACCTTC. This chain joins TRBV27 and TRBJ1-2, with D maybe TRBD1 (6 bases). Trimming left V 5 bases short and J 7 bases short, with 14 bases between. CDR1 MNHEY and CDR2 SMNVEV come from the germline V gene (reference sequence). The CDR3 extends over 13 amino acids.

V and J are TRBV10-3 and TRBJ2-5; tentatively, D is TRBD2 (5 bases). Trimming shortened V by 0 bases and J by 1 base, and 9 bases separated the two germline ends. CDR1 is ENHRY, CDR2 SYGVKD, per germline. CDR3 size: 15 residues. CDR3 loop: CAISESAVSQETQYF. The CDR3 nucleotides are TGTGCCATCAGTGAGTCAGCGGTGAGCCAAGAGACCCAGTACTTC.

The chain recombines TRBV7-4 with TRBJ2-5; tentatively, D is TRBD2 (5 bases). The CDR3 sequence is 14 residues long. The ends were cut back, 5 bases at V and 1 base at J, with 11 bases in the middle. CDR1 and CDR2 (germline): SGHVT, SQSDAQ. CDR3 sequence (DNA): TGTGCCAGCAGCCAGACTACCCCCCAAGAGACCCAGTACTTC. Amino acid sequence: CASSQTTPQETQYF.

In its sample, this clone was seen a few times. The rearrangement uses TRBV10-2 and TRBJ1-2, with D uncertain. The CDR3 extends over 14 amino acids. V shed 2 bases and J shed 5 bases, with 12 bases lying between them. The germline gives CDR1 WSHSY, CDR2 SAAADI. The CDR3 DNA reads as TGCGCCAGCAGTGAGATGACCGGAAAGTATGGCTACACCTTC. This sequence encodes CASSEMTGKYGYTF.

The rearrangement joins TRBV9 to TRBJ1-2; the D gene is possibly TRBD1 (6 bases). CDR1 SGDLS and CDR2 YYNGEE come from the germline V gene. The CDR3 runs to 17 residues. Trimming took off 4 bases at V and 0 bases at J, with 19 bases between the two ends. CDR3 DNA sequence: TGTGCCAGCAGCCCAAGACAGGTGGAGTCTTCTAACTATGGCTACACCTTC. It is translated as CASSPRQVESSNYGYTF.

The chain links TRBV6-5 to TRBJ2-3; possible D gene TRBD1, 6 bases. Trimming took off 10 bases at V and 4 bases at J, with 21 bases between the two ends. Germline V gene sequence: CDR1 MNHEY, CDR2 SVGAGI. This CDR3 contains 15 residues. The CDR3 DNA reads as TGTGCCACAAGCTCCCCTGGGGGCGAGGCAGATACGCAGTATTTT. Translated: CATSSPGGEADTQYF.

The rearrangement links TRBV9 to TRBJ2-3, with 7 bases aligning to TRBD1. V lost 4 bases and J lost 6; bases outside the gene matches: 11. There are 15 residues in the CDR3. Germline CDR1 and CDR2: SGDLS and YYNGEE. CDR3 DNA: TGTGCCAGCAGCAGCAGGGGCCAACAGGGGGATACGCAGTATTTT. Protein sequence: CASSSRGQQGDTQYF.